What follows is one T cell receptor beta chain and its context. The data belong to a study of blood T cell repertoires in COVID-19. Across the study: T cells, B-cell-depleted T cells, or PBMCs supplied cDNA or gDNA.

This CDR3 region has 15 residues. V shed 1 base and J 5 bases; nucleotides not matched to a gene: 4. Germline CDR1 is MGHDK and CDR2 is SYGVNS. Produced via immunoSEQ multiplex PCR; TCRdb's table is partial and in-frame only. The sample holds about 39,000 clones, 70% to 90% seen once. The sequenced sample was peripheral blood. The genes are TRBV25-1 and TRBJ2-2; 7 bases match TRBD2. The source of this sequence is a man aged 60 to 69 in a cohort sampled during active COVID-19. The CDR3 is CASSESGLVTGELFF. The CDR3 DNA follows: TGTGCCAGCAGTGAATCCGGACTAGTGACCGGGGAGCTGTTTTTT.